This TCR beta chain was obtained from a study of technical replicates of blood from several donors. The repertoire was sequenced with immunoSEQ multiplex PCR; TCRdb's copy has only in-frame clones and lacks some. The data contain 85,000 to 100,000 clones, approximately 94% of them singletons. This CDR3 spans 13 amino acids. V lost 1 base, J lost 7 bases, and 7 bases lay in between. Looked up from germline, CDR1 is LNHDA and CDR2 is SQIVND (reference sequence). The TCR sequence derives from a human donor in good health. The chain is built from TRBV19 and TRBJ2-2; possible D gene TRBD1, 5 bases. The sample consisted of T cells isolated from PBMCs. CDR3 loop: CASSIGQGGELFF. In nucleotides, the CDR3 is TGTGCCAGTAGTATAGGTCAGGGCGGGGAGCTGTTTTTT.